This T cell receptor beta chain was recovered during a study of blood T cell repertoires in COVID-19. Study-wide background: Italy, Spain and the United States were the sources of the convalescent and acute COVID-19 samples.

Generated by immunoSEQ multiplex PCR, the TCRdb table keeps only in-frame clones and is missing some. The repertoire holds 180,000 or so clones, with more than 80% as singletons. The CDR3 length is 13 residues. CDR1 is MNHEY and CDR2 is SVGAGI in the germline V gene. V lost 6 bases, J lost 5 bases, and 13 bases lay in between. The V gene is TRBV6-5, the J gene TRBJ1-1, with D perhaps matching TRBD1 (5 bases). Sequencing was performed on peripheral blood. This receptor was identified in a woman aged 55-69 years with acute or convalescent COVID-19. CDR3 DNA: TGTGCCAGCAGAAGCAGGGATAGGACTGAAGCTTTCTTT. Its protein product is CASRSRDRTEAFF.